The TCR beta chain described here comes from a study of shared clonotypes between healthy human individuals (dated by TCRdb to 2020 to 2021). Looking at the study overall: A few men and a couple of women, aged 18 to 49 years, made up the cohort. To estimate repertoire size and how much clonotypes are shared between individuals, the study performed deep sequencing of blood TCR repertoires from about five healthy adults. For each donor, CD4 naive and CD4 memory were each run on three plates, CD8 naive on two plates, and CD8 memory on one plate. Per donor, leukapheresis produced somewhere between about 0.94 and 9 billion PBMCs. Different laboratories and diverse techniques were used to prepare libraries and sequence TCR repertoires, to increase sequencing depth and limit assay-specific biases. Findings and caveats that apply to the study as a whole: Naive subsets generally had larger estimated clonotype richness than memory subsets did. About 5% of naive CD4, 3.5% of naive CD8, around 2.3% of memory CD4, and over 0.35% of memory CD8 clonotypes were shared across several donors. Pairwise subsampling indicated that sequencing depth was expected to affect the degree of clonotype sharing among donors. Sampling was restricted to blood, and TCR repertoires in tissue are likely to differ from TCR repertoires in blood. Compared with non-shared clonotypes, the clonotypes found in all four sorted-subset donors had higher generation probabilities. Because the study included only a small number of donors, the genetic and exposure-history diversity represented was limited. Rarefaction of sorted-subset datasets indicated incomplete sequencing despite the large sequencing depth.

CDR1 and CDR2 are read off the germline V gene as SQVTM and ANQGSEA. Including cysteine and phenylalanine, the CDR3 has 16 amino acids. Solely the CDR3 DNA is kept, with 48 bases framed from the first base. Trimmed from V: 2 bases; trimmed from J: 1 base; junction bases lacking a gene match: 10. The donors were healthy, HIV-negative adults with no recently reported acute infections or vaccinations. All donors were Caucasian adults living in Nashville, Tennessee, USA. CD4+ T cells were enriched by magnetic negative selection, after which naive cells were positively selected on CD45RA and the negative fraction was taken as the memory subset. Blood was obtained by leukapheresis, after which PBMCs were separated by Ficoll-Histopaque density gradient centrifugation and cryopreserved in liquid nitrogen vapor phase. Analytical flow cytometry was used to check the purity and quantity of every magnetically sorted T cell population. From each sorted fraction, genomic DNA was isolated and quantified by UV absorbance on a Nanodrop 2000c.

As to this clone: There is no known antigen for this receptor. It has no much larger one-base neighbor in the sample; base qualities were not kept.

Using the deep immunoSEQ assay, multiplex PCR amplified TCR CDR3 regions from genomic DNA. Extracted genomic DNA from each cell subset was distributed evenly across all wells of several immunoSEQ 96-well plates, and each plate was treated as a replicate. For sorted subsets, around 0.2 ug genomic DNA, equal to tens of thousands of T cell genomes, was loaded into each replicate PCR. Purified libraries were measured with a Qubit 3.0 fluorometer, size-checked on a Bioanalyzer 2100, and measured again with the KAPA Library Quantification kit. Every immunoSEQ 96-well plate was sequenced on a separate single-read 150-cycle Illumina NextSeq 550 flow cell. Per the original workflow: Because the immunoSEQ output included only junctional sequences and no quality scores, the filtering could not be the same as the filtering used for full-length reads. To assign V/J genes and CDR3, sequences were annotated using PyIR, a Python wrapper for IgBLAST v1.9, with IMGT germline references. Reads were filtered out if the reads had weak V/J assignments (E-value above 1e-6), no CDR3, stop codons, out-of-frame junctions, or ambiguous translated residues. V3J clonotypes were defined as sequences sharing the same inferred V gene, J gene, and CDR3 amino acid sequence. The percentage overlap between two repertoires was calculated by dividing the number of shared unique clonotypes by the size of the smaller repertoire. RTK rarefaction, the Chao1 estimator, and Recon v2.1 estimates of unobserved clonotypes were used to assess repertoire richness. Generation probabilities were computed with OLGA for all TCRbeta clonotypes obtained by the gDNA method from a few donors. TCRdb retrieved this table from immuneACCESS and kept in-frame rearrangements only. Not all clones are present; in checked studies, unresolved V genes account for under half, and no reason is known for the remainder. That table gives V, J and clone size, and the DNA gave D and trimming. This sample comprises millions of clones, roughly 95% of them detected only once. Roughly 0.13% of the sample is held by the ten biggest clonotypes.

The sample taken for sequencing was naive CD4+ T cells sorted from blood. This specimen's cell subset or site label, interpreted: CD45RA+ positively selected. The clonotype was recovered from a man aged 18 to 30 in good health. Recombination linked TRBV29-1 to TRBJ1-2, with 7 bases matching TRBD1. The CDR3 protein: CSVENERDSFNYGYTF. The DNA is as follows: TGCAGCGTTGAAAACGAAAGGGACAGTTTTAACTATGGCTACACCTTC.